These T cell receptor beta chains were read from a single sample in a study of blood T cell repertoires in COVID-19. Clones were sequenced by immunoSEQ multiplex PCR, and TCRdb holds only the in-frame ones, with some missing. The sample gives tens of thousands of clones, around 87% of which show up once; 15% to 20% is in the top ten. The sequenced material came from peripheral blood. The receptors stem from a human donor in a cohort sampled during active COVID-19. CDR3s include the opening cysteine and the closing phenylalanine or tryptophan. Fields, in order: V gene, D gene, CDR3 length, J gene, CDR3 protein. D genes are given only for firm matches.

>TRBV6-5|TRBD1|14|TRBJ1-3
CASRDRVKGNTIYF
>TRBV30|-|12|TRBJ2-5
CAWSRRKETQYF
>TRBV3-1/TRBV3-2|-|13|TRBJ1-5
CASSQDGTRGSHF
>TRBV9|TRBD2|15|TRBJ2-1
CASSATSGSYNEQFF
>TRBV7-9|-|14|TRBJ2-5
CASSLIDRQETQYF
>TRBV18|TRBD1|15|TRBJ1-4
CASSLRQGLNEKLFF
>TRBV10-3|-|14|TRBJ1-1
CAIGVGAENTEAFF
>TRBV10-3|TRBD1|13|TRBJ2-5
CAIREGQEETQYF
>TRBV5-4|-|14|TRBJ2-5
CASSLALRLETQYF
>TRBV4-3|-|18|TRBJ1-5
CASSQDRGGGEGNQPQHF
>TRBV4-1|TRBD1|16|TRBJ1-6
CASSQGLTGVNSPLHF
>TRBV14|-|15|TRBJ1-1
CASSQLQGRNTEAFF
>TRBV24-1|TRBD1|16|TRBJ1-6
CATSDSRTGASSPLHF
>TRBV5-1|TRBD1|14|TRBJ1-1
CASGKGQSVTEAFF
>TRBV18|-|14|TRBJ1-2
CASSPPGQRGGYTF
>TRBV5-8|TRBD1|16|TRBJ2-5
CASSVGTVGLKETQYF
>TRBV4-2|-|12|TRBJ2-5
CASSPSRETQYF
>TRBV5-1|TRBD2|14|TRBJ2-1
CASSLRLAADEQFF
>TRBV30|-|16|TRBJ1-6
CAWVPRASSYNSPLHF
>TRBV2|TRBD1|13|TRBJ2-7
CASDRDRRREQYF
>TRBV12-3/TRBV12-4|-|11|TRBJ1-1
CASKRTTQAFF
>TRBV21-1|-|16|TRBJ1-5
CASSILQGGSNQPQHF
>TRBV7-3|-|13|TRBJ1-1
CASSLRGNTEAFF
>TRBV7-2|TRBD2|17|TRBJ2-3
CASSLAGTSGGTDTQYF
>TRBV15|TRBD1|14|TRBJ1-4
CATSLDRGGEKLFF
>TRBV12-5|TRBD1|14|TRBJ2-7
CASALGTGSYEQYF
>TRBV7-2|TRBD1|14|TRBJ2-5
CASSLDRGGETQYF
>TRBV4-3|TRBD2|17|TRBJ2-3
CASSPLASGGDTDTQYF
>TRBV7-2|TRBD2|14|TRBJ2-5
CASTIAGNGETQYF
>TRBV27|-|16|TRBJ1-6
CASSLLWTAKNSPLHF
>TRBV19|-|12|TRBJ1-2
CASTGGNYGYTF
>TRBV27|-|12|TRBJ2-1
CASSIGRNEQFF
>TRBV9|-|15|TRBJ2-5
CASSPLIGGQETQYF
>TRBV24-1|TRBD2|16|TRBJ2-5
CATSDRTSGMQETQYF
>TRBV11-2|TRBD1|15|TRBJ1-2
CASSLVLDRSYGYTF
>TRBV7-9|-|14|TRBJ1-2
CASSLNRDKGGYTF
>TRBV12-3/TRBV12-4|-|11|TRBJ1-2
CASSTAGGYTF
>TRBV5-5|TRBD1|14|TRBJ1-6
CASSSTGPNSPLHF
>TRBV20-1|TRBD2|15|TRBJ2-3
CSASATSGLADTQYF
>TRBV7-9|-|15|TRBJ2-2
CASSPDSPRTGELFF
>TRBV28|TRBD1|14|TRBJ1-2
CASSFRGQESGYTF
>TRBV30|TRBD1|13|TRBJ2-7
CACGQGRIYEQYF
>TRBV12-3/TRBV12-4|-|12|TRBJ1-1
CASSFQNTEAFF
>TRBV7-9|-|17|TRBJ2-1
CASSHRRWQRAYNEQFF
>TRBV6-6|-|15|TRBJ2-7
CASSQVQISSYEQYF
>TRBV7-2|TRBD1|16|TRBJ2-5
CASSLSAGQGGETQYF
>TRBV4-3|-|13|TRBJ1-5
CASSQDWHQPQHF
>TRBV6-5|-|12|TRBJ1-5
CASALSLQPQHF
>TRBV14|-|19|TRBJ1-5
CASSQVVRGGLYSNQPQHF
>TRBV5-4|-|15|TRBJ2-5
CASSLAQQVQETQYF
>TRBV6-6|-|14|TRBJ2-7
CASSRLGEYYEQYF
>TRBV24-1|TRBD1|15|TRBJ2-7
CATSAGGTGVNEQYF
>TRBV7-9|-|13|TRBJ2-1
CASSLGTFDEQFF
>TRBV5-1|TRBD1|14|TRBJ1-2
CASSFPGQGDGYTF
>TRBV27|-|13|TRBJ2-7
CASRPLGDYEQYF
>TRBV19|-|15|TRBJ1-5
CASSSEQGWNQPQHF
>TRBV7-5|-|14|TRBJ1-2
CVRSLVLELDGYTF
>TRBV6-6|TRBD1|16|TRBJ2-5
CASSYGKQGVGETQYF
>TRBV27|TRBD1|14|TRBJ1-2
CASNPYRQGGGYTF
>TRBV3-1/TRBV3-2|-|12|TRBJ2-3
CASSPHLDTQYF